This T cell receptor (beta chain) is from a study of blood T cells in healthy people across ages. General observations from the study: Leaving the PBMCs unsorted stopped any conclusive comparison of naive versus antigen-experienced cells. Researchers report that TCR beta diversity correlated strongly with naive T cell percentage. Versus aged donors, long-lived donors had higher diversity and more naive CD4+ cells.

A J-beta primer mix and a sample-barcoded 5' primer were used in a second PCR of roughly 6 to 11 cycles. Every cDNA molecule carried a tag from a template-switch adaptor bearing 12 random nucleotides. TCRdb called the 5' RACE reads again in MiXCR, with one record for every CDR3 protein. There are roughly 730,000 distinct CDR3 sequences in the sample; 56% occur only once, and around 25% lies in the top ten. On this clonotype: Its antigen is unidentified.

CDR3 length: 14 residues. The V end was cut by 5 bases, the J end by 10 bases, with 15 bases between. CDR1 is MNHEY and CDR2 is SVGEGT in the germline V gene. Sequenced input: blood. V and J are TRBV6-2 or TRBV6-3 and TRBJ1-6; maybe TRBD1 (5 bases). The clonotype was recovered from a man aged 35-49 years in good health. The CDR3 spells CASSHLDIPSPLHF. DNA for the CDR3: TGTGCCAGCAGTCATCTGGACATTCCATCACCCCTCCACTTT.